This TCR beta chain was sequenced for a study of radiotherapy plus CTLA-4 blockade in lung cancer (dated by TCRdb to between 2017 and 2018). The study in broad terms: Among enrolled patients, roughly 18% had an objective response and 25% to 35% reached disease control. Overall study outcomes, separate from this receptor: After treatment with radiotherapy and ipilimumab, TCR clones that came from tumors expanded in the peripheral blood. The strongest predictors of response, as reported, were early dynamic changes in blood T cell clones along with a rise in serum interferon-beta after radiation.

In this study, focal radiation therapy paired with CTLA-4 blockade (ipilimumab) was tested in patients who had chemo-refractory metastatic non-small-cell lung cancer. The library was obtained by the immunoSEQ multiplex PCR assay. The table was pulled from immuneACCESS by TCRdb, which kept in-frame rearrangements only. Such tables lose some clones; where checked, under half of the loss comes from unresolved V genes, and the rest has no known cause. The sample table records about 95,000 clones; roughly 85% of these occur just once. The top ten hold 0.84% of the sample. Trimming takes 2 bases from V and 4 bases from J, and the germline ends sit 15 bases apart. CDR1 and CDR2 are drawn from the germline V gene (reference sequence): GTSNPN, SVGIG. The CDR3 covers 15 residues, taking in both the cysteine and the phenylalanine. Only the CDR3 DNA is retained, 45 bases long and in frame from the first base.

This clone has a handful of counts. Its binding antigen is unknown. Qualities for individual bases were not recorded, and no much larger clone is one base off. This material consisted of peripheral blood, taken from a patient treated with radiotherapy plus ipilimumab. This receptor was taken from a human donor with non-small cell lung cancer who had stable disease on radiotherapy plus ipilimumab. Recombination joined TRBV30 with TRBJ1-5; TRBD1 is a possible D gene, resting on 5 matching bases. The DNA sequence is TGTGCCTGGAGTACCGGGGGACTAGGGAATCAGCCCCAGCATTTT. Its protein reads: CAWSTGGLGNQPQHF.